The 25 T cell receptor beta chains below were found in one sample sequenced in a study of Graves' ophthalmopathy and Graves' hyperthyroidism. RNA served as the template for amplifying TCR beta CDR3 regions. Scientists carried out first-round RT-PCR using HTBI primers and then a second-round multiplex PCR. TCRdb used MiXCR to reprocess the multiplex PCR reads, holding one entry per CDR3 protein. Seen here are a few hundred thousand distinct CDR3 sequences, approximately 37% observed once, and the top ten hold 4% to 5%. The specimen was peripheral blood or thyroid tissue (not recorded which). All receptors come from an adult man with Graves' hyperthyroidism.

The CDR3: CASSGTGKQYF. The DNA of the CDR3 is TGTGCCAGCAGTGGCACAGGGAAGCAGTACTTC. The V call is TRBV12-3 or TRBV12-4, the J call TRBJ2-7, with TRBD1 as a possible D gene (6 bases). The CDR3 totals 11 residues. The germline V and J ends were trimmed by 5 bases and 8 bases, with 10 bases remaining between them.

This clonotype was counted only a few times. The chain has TRBV5-8 and TRBJ2-7; maybe TRBD1 (5 bases). The CDR3 is 14 residues long. The V and J ends lost 0 bases and 5 bases respectively, with 12 bases between them. Germline CDR1 SGHTS, CDR2 YDEGEE. DNA for the CDR3: TGTGCCAGCAGCTTGGGTGGAAGGGGTAACGAGCAGTACTTC. It encodes CASSLGGRGNEQYF.

The table lists this clonotype with many counts. The chain combines TRBV4-2 with TRBJ1-4, with D possibly being TRBD1 (6 bases). CDR1 and CDR2 from the germline V gene are LGHNA and YNFKEQ. V gave up 1 base and J gave up 4 bases, with 10 bases separating them. The CDR3 covers 15 residues. For the CDR3, the DNA is TGTGCCAGCAGCCAAGGCCGGGACAATAATGAAAAACTGTTTTTT. Encoded protein: CASSQGRDNNEKLFF.

Regarding this clonotype: A much larger clone is a single base away; this may be a read error. The rearrangement joins TRBV7-4 to TRBJ1-1; TRBD1 matches 7 bases. V dropped 3 bases and J dropped 4; count of bases not matched to a gene: 2. The CDR3 consists of 13 residues. Germline loops: CDR1 SGHVT, CDR2 SQSDAQ. CDR3 DNA: TGTGCCAGCAGCTTTGAGGGGGCCACTGAAGCTTTCTTT. Translated, it gives CASSFEGATEAFF.

The table lists this clonotype with a few counts. One end of the junction does not line up with germline, which may come from a read error. This chain connects TRBV6-1 to TRBJ2-7, with TRBD2 identical over 10 bases. This CDR3 is 15 amino acids long. From germline, CDR1 is MNHNS and CDR2 SASEGT. For the CDR3, the DNA is TGTGCCAGCAGACAATCTAGCGGGAGTTCGTACGGGCAGTACTTC. Protein: CASRQSSGSSYGQYF.

This clonotype was observed at least ten times. This chain links TRBV4-1 with TRBJ1-6; 7 nucleotides line up with TRBD1. From germline, CDR1 is MGHRA and CDR2 YSYEKL. V was clipped by 1 base and J by 10 bases; unmatched bases: 4. The CDR3 length is 14 residues. The CDR3 sequence is CASSQGRGKSPLHF. CDR3 bases: TGCGCCAGCAGCCAAGGCAGGGGGAAATCACCCCTCCACTTT.

There are a few counts of this clonotype. The chain has TRBV12-3 or TRBV12-4 and TRBJ2-7; 10 bases line up with TRBD2. The CDR3 length is 17 residues. V was pared by 3 bases and J by 2 bases, with 10 bases of the junction left unmatched. This CDR3 reads CASSFPPLAGGPYEQYF. CDR3 sequence (DNA): TGTGCCAGCAGTTTTCCGCCCTTAGCGGGGGGTCCCTACGAGCAGTACTTC.

In its sample, this clonotype was seen many times. V is TRBV12-3 or TRBV12-4 and J is TRBJ2-7; D unclear. Deletions cut 4 bases from V and 0 bases from J, with 10 bases between. CDR3 length: 14 residues. CDR3: CASSYSTNSYEQYF. The CDR3 region has the DNA TGTGCCAGCAGTTATTCAACGAACTCCTACGAGCAGTACTTC.

This clonotype was seen a handful of times. The chain carries TRBV5-4 and TRBJ2-7, with 11 bases identical to TRBD2. The trim removed 1 base at V and 0 bases at J, leaving 3 bases unmatched. The CDR3 is made up of 16 amino acids. CDR1 is SGHNT, CDR2 YYREEE, per germline (reference sequence). The DNA for the CDR3 is TGTGCCAGCAGCTTGAGACTAGCGGGGTTCTCCTACGAGCAGTACTTC. Translation gives CASSLRLAGFSYEQYF.

V gene TRBV29-1 combines with J gene TRBJ1-2; D gene uncertain. CDR3 length equals 13 residues. The germline V gene encodes CDR1 SQVTM and CDR2 ANQGSEA. The chain's CDR3 is CRLGLGRGYGYTF. Written as DNA, the CDR3 is TGCAGGCTAGGACTGGGCCGTGGCTATGGCTACACCTTC. Using reference TRBV29-1 and TRBJ1-2 for the parts outside the CDR3, the full variable domain is SAVISQKPSRDICQRGTSLTIQCQVDSQVTMMFWYRQQPGQSLTLIATANQGSEATYESGFVIDKFPISRPNLTFSTLTVSNMSPEDSSIYLCRLGLGRGYGYTFGSGTRLTVV.

The chain recombines TRBV7-2 with TRBJ2-2; D remains unclear. In germline, CDR1 is SGHTA, CDR2 FQGNSA. Trimming took 5 bases from V and 4 from J, leaving 14 bases between them. The CDR3 length is 15 residues. This CDR3 is CASSLFVSSTGELFF. The CDR3 bases are TGTGCCAGCAGCCTGTTTGTCTCGAGCACCGGGGAGCTGTTTTTT.

With regard to this clonotype: Lacking the conserved final phenylalanine or tryptophan, this CDR3 likely reflects a read error. The DNA is left out, because the CDR3 cannot be placed on it with certainty; the CDR3 is given as TCRdb lists it. V gene TRBV10-3 combines with J gene TRBJ2-5. The CDR3 region is 12 residues in length, termini included. CDR1 and CDR2 (germline): ENHRY, SYGVKD. The CDR3 spells CAISGLGGTQSS.

Many counts were recorded for this clonotype. The J gene is TRBJ1-2, the V gene TRBV14; D may be TRBD1 (5 bases). CDR3 length equals 12 residues. The germline gives CDR1 SGHDN, CDR2 FVKESK. V lost 3 bases, J lost 5 bases, and 7 bases lay in between. The DNA for the CDR3 is TGTGCCAGCAGCCACCAGGGATATGGCTACACCTTC. Translated, it gives CASSHQGYGYTF.

This clonotype was observed a few times. This chain joins TRBV20-1 and TRBJ2-7; D remains ambiguous. The CDR3 consists of 13 residues. Germline V gene data show CDR1 as DFQATT and CDR2 as SNEGSKA (reference sequence). V dropped 3 bases and J dropped 0 bases, with 9 bases sitting between them. The CDR3 protein is CSASGVNSYEQYF. CDR3 in DNA: TGCAGTGCTAGTGGGGTAAACTCCTACGAGCAGTACTTC.

This clonotype was recorded many times. The V call is TRBV10-3, the J call TRBJ1-5, with 12 positions matching TRBD1. Trimming at V came to 1 base and at J to 3 bases, leaving 4 bases not matched to a gene. The CDR3 totals 17 residues. CDR1 is ENHRY and CDR2 is SYGVKD in the germline V gene. CDR3 nucleotide sequence: TGTGCCATCAGTGAGTGGGGGGACAGGGGGCCCAATCAGCCCCAGCATTTT. Protein product: CAISEWGDRGPNQPQHF.

CDR3 amino acids: CASSLTAPRWGQETQYF. In DNA form, the CDR3 reads TGTGCCAGCAGCTTAACAGCTCCCCGGTGGGGCCAGGAGACCCAGTACTTC. The chain couples TRBV7-3 to TRBJ2-5; a possible D gene is TRBD1 (5 bases). Germline V gives CDR1 SGHTA, CDR2 FQGTGA. The V end was cut by 0 bases, the J end by 5 bases, with 19 bases between. This CDR3 has 17 residues.

The V gene is TRBV19, the J gene TRBJ1-5, with D possibly TRBD1 on 6 matching bases. CDR1 and CDR2 from the germline V gene are LNHDA and SQIVND (reference sequence). The V and J ends lost 9 bases and 1 base respectively, with 16 bases between them. This CDR3 has 15 amino acids. In nucleotides, the CDR3 is TGTGCCAGCAGCTGGAGGGACAACAGCAATCAGCCCCAGCATTTT. As protein: CASSWRDNSNQPQHF.

The chain combines TRBV29-1 with TRBJ1-5, with D perhaps TRBD1 (6 bases). The CDR3 spans 14 residues. V was cut by 0 bases and J by 11 bases, with 17 bases left in between. CDR1 is SQVTM, CDR2 ANQGSEA, per germline. DNA for the CDR3: TGCAGCGTTGAAGATACGGGGGGCCAAGAGACCCAGCATTTT. Translated: CSVEDTGGQETQHF.

This clonotype was seen a single time. The V and J genes are TRBV29-1 and TRBJ2-7; D is perhaps TRBD1 (6 bases). The V end was cut by 8 bases, the J end by 2 bases, with 16 bases between. This CDR3 contains 13 residues. Germline assignment: CDR1 SQVTM and CDR2 ANQGSEA. CDR3 region: CSSLRGRTYEQYF. CDR3 DNA: TGCAGCAGCCTCAGGGGTAGGACCTACGAGCAGTACTTC.

The chain joins TRBV24-1 to TRBJ2-6; D perhaps matches TRBD1 (6 bases). The CDR3 has 15 amino acids. CDR1 and CDR2 (germline): KGHDR, SFDVKD. Trimming removed 4 bases at V and 2 bases at J, with 8 bases between. Written as DNA, the CDR3 is TGTGCCACCAGTGAGGCAGGGGCTGGGGCCAACGTCCTGACTTTC. It encodes CATSEAGAGANVLTF.

This clonotype was counted many times. The chain is built from TRBV12-3 or TRBV12-4 and TRBJ2-7; no clear D gene. Deletions cut 2 bases from V and 3 bases from J, with 5 bases between. The CDR3 spans 12 residues. CDR3 sequence reads: CASSLIRYEQYF. The CDR3 DNA follows: TGTGCCAGCAGTTTAATCCGCTACGAGCAGTACTTC.

The V gene is TRBV11-1, the J gene TRBJ2-5; D is perhaps TRBD1 (6 bases). Germline lookup yields CDR1 SGHAT and CDR2 FQDESV (reference sequence). V lost 5 bases, J lost 5 bases, and 15 bases lay in between. The CDR3 spans 14 residues. The CDR3 nucleotides are TGTGCCAGCAGCCCCGACAGGAGTCAGGAGACCCAGTACTTC. Amino acids: CASSPDRSQETQYF.

There are many counts of this clonotype. The rearrangement joins TRBV7-8 to TRBJ1-2; D remains ambiguous. Trimming removed 5 bases from V and 2 bases from J, with 12 bases in between. CDR1 and CDR2 from the germline V gene are SGHVS and FQNEAQ. The CDR3 contains 14 residues. CDR3 loop: CASSLGRQNYGYTF. The CDR3, as DNA: TGTGCCAGCAGCCTTGGTCGGCAGAACTATGGCTACACCTTC.

This clonotype was picked up many times. This sequence joins TRBV11-2 and TRBJ2-5; 11 bases match TRBD2. With V trimmed by 4 bases and J by 2 bases, 9 bases remained unmatched. The CDR3 covers 17 residues. The germline V gene encodes CDR1 SGHAT and CDR2 FQNNGV. The CDR3 loop reads CASSWTSGYGPQETQYF. CDR3 in DNA: TGTGCCAGCAGCTGGACTAGCGGGTACGGACCTCAAGAGACCCAGTACTTC.

In regard to this clonotype: The junction departs from germline at one end; a sequencing error may be responsible. The rearrangement joins TRBV7-2 to TRBJ1-6; a weak D match, TRBD1 (5 bases). The germline CDR1 and CDR2 sequences are SGHTA and FQGNSA. CDR3 length equals 13 residues. The CDR3 DNA sequence: TGTGCCAGCAGCGTAGGAGAACGGGGCAAGGGTTCTTTT. This translates into CASSVGERGKGSF.